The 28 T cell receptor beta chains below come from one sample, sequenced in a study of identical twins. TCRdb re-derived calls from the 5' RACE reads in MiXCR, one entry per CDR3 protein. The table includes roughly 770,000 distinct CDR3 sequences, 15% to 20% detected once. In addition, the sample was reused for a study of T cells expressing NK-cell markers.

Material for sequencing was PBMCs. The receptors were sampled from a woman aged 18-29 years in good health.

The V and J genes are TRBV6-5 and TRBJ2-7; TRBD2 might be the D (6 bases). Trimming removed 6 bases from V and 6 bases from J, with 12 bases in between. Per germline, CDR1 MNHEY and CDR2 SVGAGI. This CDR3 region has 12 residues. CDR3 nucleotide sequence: TGTGCCAGCAGCAACGGAGGGGTCGAGCAGTACTTC. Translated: CASSNGGVEQYF.

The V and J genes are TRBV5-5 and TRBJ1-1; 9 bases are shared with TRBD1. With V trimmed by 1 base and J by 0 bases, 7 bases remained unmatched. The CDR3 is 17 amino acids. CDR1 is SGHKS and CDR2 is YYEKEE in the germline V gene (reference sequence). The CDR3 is CASSLREGDRVNTEAFF. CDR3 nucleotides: TGTGCCAGCAGCTTGAGAGAAGGGGACAGGGTGAACACTGAAGCTTTCTTT.

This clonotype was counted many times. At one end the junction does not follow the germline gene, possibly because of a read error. The CDR3 DNA reads TGTGCCAGCAGCTTACGACAGGGCTACGAGCAGTACTTC. Amino acids: CASSLRQGYEQYF. This chain uses TRBV5-1 with TRBJ2-7, with 7 nucleotides matching TRBD1. Germline values: CDR1 SGHRS, CDR2 YFSETQ. The length of the CDR3 is 13 residues.

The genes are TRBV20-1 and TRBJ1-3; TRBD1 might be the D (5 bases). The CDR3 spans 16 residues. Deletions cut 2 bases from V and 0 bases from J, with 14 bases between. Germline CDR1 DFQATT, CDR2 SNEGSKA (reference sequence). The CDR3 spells CSARRQPDPSGNTIYF. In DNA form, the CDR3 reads TGCAGTGCTAGAAGACAGCCCGATCCCTCTGGAAACACCATATATTTT.

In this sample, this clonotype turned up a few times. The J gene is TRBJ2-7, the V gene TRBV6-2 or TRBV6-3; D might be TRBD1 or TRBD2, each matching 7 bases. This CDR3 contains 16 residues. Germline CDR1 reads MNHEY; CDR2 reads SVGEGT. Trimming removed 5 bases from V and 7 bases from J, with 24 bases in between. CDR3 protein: CASSIDREGISWEQYF. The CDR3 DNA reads TGTGCCAGCAGTATAGACAGGGAGGGGATCTCTTGGGAGCAGTACTTC.

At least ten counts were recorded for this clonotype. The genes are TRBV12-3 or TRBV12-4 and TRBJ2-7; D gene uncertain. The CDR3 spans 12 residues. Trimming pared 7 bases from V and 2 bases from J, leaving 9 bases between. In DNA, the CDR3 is TGTGCCAGCACCCTAGACCCCTACGAGCAGTACTTC. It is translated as CASTLDPYEQYF.

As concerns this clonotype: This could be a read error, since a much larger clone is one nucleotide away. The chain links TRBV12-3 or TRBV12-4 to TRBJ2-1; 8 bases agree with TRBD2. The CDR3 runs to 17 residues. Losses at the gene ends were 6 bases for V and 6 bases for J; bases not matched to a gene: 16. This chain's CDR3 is CASRPSGRGRWRNEQFF. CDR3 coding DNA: TGTGCCAGCAGACCTAGCGGGCGAGGGCGATGGCGCAATGAGCAGTTCTTC.

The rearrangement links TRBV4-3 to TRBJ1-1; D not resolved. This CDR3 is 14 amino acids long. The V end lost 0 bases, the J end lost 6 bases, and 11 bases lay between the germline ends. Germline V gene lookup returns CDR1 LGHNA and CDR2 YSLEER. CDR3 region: CASSQDIGLPEAFF. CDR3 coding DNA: TGCGCCAGCAGCCAAGATATCGGGTTGCCTGAAGCTTTCTTT.

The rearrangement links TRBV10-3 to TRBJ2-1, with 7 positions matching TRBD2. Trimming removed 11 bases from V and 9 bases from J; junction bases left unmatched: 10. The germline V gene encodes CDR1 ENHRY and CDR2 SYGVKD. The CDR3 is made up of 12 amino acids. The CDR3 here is CASWEGESEQFF. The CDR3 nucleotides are TGTGCCTCGTGGGAGGGCGAGTCTGAGCAGTTCTTC.

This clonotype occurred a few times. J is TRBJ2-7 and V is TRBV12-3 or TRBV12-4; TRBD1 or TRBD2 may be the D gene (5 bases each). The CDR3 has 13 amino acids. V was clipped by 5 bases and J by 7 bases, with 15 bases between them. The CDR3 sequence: CASSDWGSGEQYF. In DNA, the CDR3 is TGTGCCAGCAGTGACTGGGGGTCGGGGGAGCAGTACTTC.

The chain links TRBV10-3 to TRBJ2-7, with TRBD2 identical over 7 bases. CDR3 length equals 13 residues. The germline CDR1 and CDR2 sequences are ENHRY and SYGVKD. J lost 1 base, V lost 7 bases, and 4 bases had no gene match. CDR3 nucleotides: TGTGCCATCAATGGCGGGAGATCCTACGAGCAGTACTTC. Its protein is CAINGGRSYEQYF.

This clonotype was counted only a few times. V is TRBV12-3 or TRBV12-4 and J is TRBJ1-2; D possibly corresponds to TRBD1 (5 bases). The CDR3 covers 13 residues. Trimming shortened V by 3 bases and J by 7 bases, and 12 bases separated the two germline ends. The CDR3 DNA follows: TGTGCCAGCAGTTTGGGGCAGGCTGGTGGCTACACCTTC. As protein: CASSLGQAGGYTF.

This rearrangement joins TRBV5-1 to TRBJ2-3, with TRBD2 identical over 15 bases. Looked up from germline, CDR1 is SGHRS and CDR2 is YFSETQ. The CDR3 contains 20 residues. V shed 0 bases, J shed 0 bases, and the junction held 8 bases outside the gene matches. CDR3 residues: CASSLGAGLAGGLSTDTQYF. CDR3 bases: TGCGCCAGCAGCTTGGGCGCGGGACTAGCGGGAGGCCTCAGCACAGATACGCAGTATTTT.

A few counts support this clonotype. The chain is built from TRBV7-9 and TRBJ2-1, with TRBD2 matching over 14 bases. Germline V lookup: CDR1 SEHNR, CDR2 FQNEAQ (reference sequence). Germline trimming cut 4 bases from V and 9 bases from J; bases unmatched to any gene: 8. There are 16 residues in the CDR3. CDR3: CASSYPGLAGGSEQFF. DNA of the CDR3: TGTGCCAGCAGCTACCCCGGACTAGCGGGGGGTAGTGAGCAGTTCTTC.

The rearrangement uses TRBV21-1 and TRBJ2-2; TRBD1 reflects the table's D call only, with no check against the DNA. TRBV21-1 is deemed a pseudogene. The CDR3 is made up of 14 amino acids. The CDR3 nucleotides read TGTGCCAGCAGCTGCCAGGGGAAAGGCGGGGAGCTGTTTTTT. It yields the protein CASSCQGKGGELFF.

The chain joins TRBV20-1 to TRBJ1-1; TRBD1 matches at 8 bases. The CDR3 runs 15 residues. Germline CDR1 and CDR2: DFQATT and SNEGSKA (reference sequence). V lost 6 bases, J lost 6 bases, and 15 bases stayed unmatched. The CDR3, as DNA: TGCAGTGCAGGGAGGCAGGGGGCAATAGACGCTGAAGCTTTCTTT. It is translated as CSAGRQGAIDAEAFF.

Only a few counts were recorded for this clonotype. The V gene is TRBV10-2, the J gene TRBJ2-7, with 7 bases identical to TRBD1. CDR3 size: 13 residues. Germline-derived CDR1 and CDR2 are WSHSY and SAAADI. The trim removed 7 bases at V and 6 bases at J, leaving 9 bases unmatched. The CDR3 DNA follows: TGCGCCAGCACCCAGACAGGGTCTGGCGAGCAGTACTTC. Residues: CASTQTGSGEQYF.

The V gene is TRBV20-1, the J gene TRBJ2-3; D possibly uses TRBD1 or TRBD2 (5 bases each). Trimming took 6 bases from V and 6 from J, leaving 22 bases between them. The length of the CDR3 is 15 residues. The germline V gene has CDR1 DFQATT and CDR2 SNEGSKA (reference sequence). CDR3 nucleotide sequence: TGCAGTGCCGCCCGGGTAGCGACAGTCCCGGATACGCAGTATTTT. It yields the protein CSAARVATVPDTQYF.

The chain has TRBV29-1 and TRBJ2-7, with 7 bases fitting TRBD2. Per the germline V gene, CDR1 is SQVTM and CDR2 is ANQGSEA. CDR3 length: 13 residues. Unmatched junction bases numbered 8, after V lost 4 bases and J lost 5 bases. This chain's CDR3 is CSVAGRFVHEQYF. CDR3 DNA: TGCAGCGTTGCCGGGAGGTTCGTCCACGAGCAGTACTTC.

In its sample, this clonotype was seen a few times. CDR3 DNA sequence: TGTGCCAGCAGTTTATCGAGCGCGGCCAACACCGGGGAGCTGTTTTTT. This sequence encodes CASSLSSAANTGELFF. This chain joins TRBV12-3 or TRBV12-4 and TRBJ2-2; the D is unclear. The V end lost 2 bases, the J end lost 2 bases, and 12 bases lay between the germline ends. The CDR3 sequence is 16 residues long.

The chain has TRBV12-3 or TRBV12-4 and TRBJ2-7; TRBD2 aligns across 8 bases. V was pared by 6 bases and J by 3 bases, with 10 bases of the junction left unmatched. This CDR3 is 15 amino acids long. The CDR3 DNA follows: TGTGCCAGCAGCTCCCTAGCGGGCCACTTCTACGAGCAGTACTTC. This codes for CASSSLAGHFYEQYF.

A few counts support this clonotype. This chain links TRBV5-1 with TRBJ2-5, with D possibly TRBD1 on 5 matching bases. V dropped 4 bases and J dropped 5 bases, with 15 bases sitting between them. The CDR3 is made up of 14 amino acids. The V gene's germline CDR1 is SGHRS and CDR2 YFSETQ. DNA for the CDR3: TGCGCCAGCAGCCCTGTCGACAGCAGGGAGACCCAGTACTTC. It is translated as CASSPVDSRETQYF.

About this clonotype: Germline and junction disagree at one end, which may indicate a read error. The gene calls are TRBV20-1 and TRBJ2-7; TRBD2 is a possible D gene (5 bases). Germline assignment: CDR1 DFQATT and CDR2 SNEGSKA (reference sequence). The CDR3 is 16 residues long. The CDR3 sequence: CCARPEGAARTYEQYF. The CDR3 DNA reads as TGCTGTGCTAGGCCGGAAGGAGCGGCCCGTACCTACGAGCAGTACTTC.

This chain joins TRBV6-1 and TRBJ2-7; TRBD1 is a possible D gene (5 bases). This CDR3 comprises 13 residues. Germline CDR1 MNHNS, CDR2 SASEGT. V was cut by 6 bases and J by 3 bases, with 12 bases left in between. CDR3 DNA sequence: TGTGCCAGCAGGGCTGACAGAAGCTACGAGCAGTACTTC. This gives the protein CASRADRSYEQYF.

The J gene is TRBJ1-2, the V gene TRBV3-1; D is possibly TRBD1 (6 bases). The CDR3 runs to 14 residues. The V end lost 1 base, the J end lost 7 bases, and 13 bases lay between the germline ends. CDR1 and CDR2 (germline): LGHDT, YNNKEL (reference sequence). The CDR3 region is CASSQGQATRGYTF. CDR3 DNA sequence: TGTGCCAGCAGCCAAGGACAGGCCACCCGTGGCTACACCTTC.

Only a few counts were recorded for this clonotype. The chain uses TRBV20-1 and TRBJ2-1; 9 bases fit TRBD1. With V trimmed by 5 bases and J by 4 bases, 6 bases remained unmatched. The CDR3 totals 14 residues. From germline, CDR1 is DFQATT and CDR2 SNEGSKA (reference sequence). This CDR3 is CSAPGTGSYNEQFF. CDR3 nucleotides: TGCAGTGCTCCCGGGACAGGGTCGTACAATGAGCAGTTCTTC.

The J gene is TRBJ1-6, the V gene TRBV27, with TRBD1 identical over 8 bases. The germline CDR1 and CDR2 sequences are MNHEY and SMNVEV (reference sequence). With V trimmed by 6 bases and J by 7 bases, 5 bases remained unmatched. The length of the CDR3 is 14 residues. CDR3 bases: TGTGCCAGCAGAATGACAGGGGCGAATTCACCCCTCCACTTT. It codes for CASRMTGANSPLHF.

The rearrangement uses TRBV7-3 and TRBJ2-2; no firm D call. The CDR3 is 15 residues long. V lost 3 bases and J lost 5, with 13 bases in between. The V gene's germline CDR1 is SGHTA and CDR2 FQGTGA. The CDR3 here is CASSLKGPGTGELFF. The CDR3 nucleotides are TGTGCCAGCAGCTTGAAAGGGCCCGGGACCGGGGAGCTGTTTTTT.